The 13 T cell receptor beta chains listed next were all sequenced from one sample in a study of Graves' ophthalmopathy and Graves' hyperthyroidism. RNA transcripts were the source from which TCR beta CDR3 regions were amplified. The workflow started with a first-round RT-PCR run with HTBI primers and then moved on to a second-round multiplex PCR. TCRdb re-called the multiplex PCR reads through MiXCR, storing one row per CDR3 protein. This sample has some 1.1 million distinct CDR3 sequences, with 35% to 45% found just once. Sequencing used peripheral blood or thyroid tissue (not recorded which). Every receptor here comes from an adult man with Graves' hyperthyroidism.

This clonotype was counted between two and nine times. In nucleotides, the CDR3 is TGTGCCAGCAGAGCGGGGGCCCGAGGAGATACGCAGTATTTT. It yields the protein CASRAGARGDTQYF. The chain couples TRBV12-3 or TRBV12-4 to TRBJ2-3; TRBD2 matches 8 bases. The CDR3 length is 14 residues. J gave up 5 bases and V 6 bases, and 7 bases lay outside the gene matches.

V and J are TRBV29-1 and TRBJ1-2, with TRBD1 as a possible D gene (6 bases). CDR1 and CDR2 (germline): SQVTM, ANQGSEA. This CDR3 has 12 amino acids. V shed 7 bases and J shed 3 bases, with 12 bases lying between them. In DNA, the CDR3 is TGCAGCGCCGAGGGGGGGGACTATGGCTACACCTTC. Translation: CSAEGGDYGYTF.

This clonotype appeared many times. DNA of the CDR3: TGTGCCTCTACCGCGGGGGCGGAGCAAGAGACCCAGTACTTC. Protein product: CASTAGAEQETQYF. The genes are TRBV19 and TRBJ2-5; possibly TRBD2 for D (7 bases). The germline V gene encodes CDR1 LNHDA and CDR2 SQIVND (reference sequence). This CDR3 is 14 amino acids long. Trimming shortened V by 11 bases and J by 2 bases, and 18 bases separated the two germline ends.

In its sample, this clonotype was seen many times. The rearrangement joins TRBV7-9 to TRBJ2-7; D call uncertain. V was trimmed by 0 bases and J by 3 bases, leaving 6 bases between them. The CDR3 covers 13 residues. CDR1 and CDR2 from the germline V gene are SEHNR and FQNEAQ (reference sequence). CDR3 in amino acids: CASSLAKDYEQYF. DNA for the CDR3: TGTGCCAGCAGCTTAGCGAAGGACTACGAGCAGTACTTC.

This clonotype was found many times. The CDR3 protein is CASSSSQGARNSPLHF. As DNA, the CDR3 is TGTGCCAGCAGTTCATCACAGGGCGCGCGCAATTCACCCCTCCACTTT. The chain links TRBV6-5 to TRBJ1-6, with D possibly matching TRBD1 (6 bases). Per germline, CDR1 MNHEY and CDR2 SVGAGI. V was shortened by 4 bases and J by 7 bases, with 17 bases between the two germline ends. The CDR3 runs to 16 residues.

About this clonotype itself: At one boundary the junction diverges from the germline segment, which might be a read error. The chain couples TRBV28 to TRBJ2-5; D may correspond to TRBD1 or TRBD2 (5 bases each). CDR1 is MDHEN and CDR2 is SYDVKM in the germline V gene. The CDR3 sequence is 12 residues long. The DNA of the CDR3 is TGTGCCAGCTGCGAGGGGCAAGAGACCCACTACTTC. Encoded protein: CASCEGQETHYF.

The chain uses TRBV7-3 and TRBJ1-1; 7 nucleotides line up with TRBD1. The V gene's germline CDR1 is SGHTA and CDR2 FQGTGA. V lost 3 bases, J lost 6 bases, and 13 bases stayed unmatched. The CDR3 covers 16 residues. For the CDR3, the DNA is TGTGCCAGCAGCTTCGCCGGGGGACAGTCTTCGTCTGAAGCTTTCTTT. It codes for CASSFAGGQSSSEAFF.

This clonotype was seen repeatedly, ten times or more. The chain's CDR3 is CSASPGTGVSSQPQHF. The CDR3 bases are TGCAGTGCTAGCCCCGGGACAGGGGTCTCGAGTCAGCCCCAGCATTTT. V usage is TRBV20-1 and J usage is TRBJ1-5, with 10 bases fitting TRBD1. The ends lost 3 bases at V and 6 bases at J; junction bases unmatched: 11. Germline CDR1 reads DFQATT; CDR2 reads SNEGSKA (reference sequence). The CDR3 totals 16 residues.

This clonotype was detected only a few times. The chain joins TRBV20-1 to TRBJ2-7; D gene ambiguous. Trimming stripped 5 bases from V and 3 bases from J, with 17 bases between. The CDR3 is 14 amino acids. Germline V gives CDR1 DFQATT, CDR2 SNEGSKA (reference sequence). DNA for the CDR3: TGCAGTGCTGTTCCCCCGGGCAGAAGCTACGAGCAGTACTTC. Translated, it gives CSAVPPGRSYEQYF.

This clonotype was seen more than once but under ten times. The V and J genes are TRBV2 and TRBJ2-5, with D unclear. The CDR3 runs 14 residues. CDR1 is SNHLY, CDR2 FYNNEI, per germline. Trimming stripped 6 bases from V and 2 bases from J, with 13 bases between. CDR3 sequence reads: CASSGYGWQETQYF. The CDR3 nucleotides are TGTGCCAGCAGCGGATACGGATGGCAAGAGACCCAGTACTTC.

This clonotype occurred many times. The chain links TRBV12-5 to TRBJ1-4, with unresolved D. The CDR3 has 14 residues. V lost 4 bases, J lost 5 bases, and 11 bases lay in between. The germline V gene has CDR1 LGHNT and CDR2 FRNRAP. The CDR3 nucleotides are TGTGCTAGTGGTTCGGGGTTCGAAAATGAAAAACTGTTTTTT. This sequence encodes CASGSGFENEKLFF.

This clonotype has a count of ten or more. At one end the junction does not follow the germline gene, possibly because of a read error. The rearrangement links TRBV12-3 or TRBV12-4 to TRBJ1-1; D unresolved. The CDR3 has 13 amino acids. CDR3 region: CASSLAGNPEAFF. DNA for the CDR3: TGTGCCAGCAGTTTAGCAGGGAACCCTGAAGCTTTCTTT.

In regard to this clonotype: Since a much larger clone is just one base distant, this may be a read error. This chain links TRBV29-1 with TRBJ2-7; tentative D call: TRBD2 (5 bases). The DNA end is a closer match to TRBJ2-1, so the J assignment may be wrong. Looked up from germline, CDR1 is SQVTM and CDR2 is ANQGSEA. The CDR3 sequence is 13 residues long. CDR3 in DNA: TGCAGCGTTGAGGAGGCTCCCTACAATGGGCAGTTCTTC. Translating gives CSVEEAPYNGQFF.